This T cell receptor (beta chain) was found in a study of blood T cell repertoires in COVID-19. Germline V gives CDR1 SGHRS, CDR2 YFSETQ. The CDR3 loop spans 14 amino acids. Germline trimming cut 4 bases from V and 5 bases from J; bases unmatched to any gene: 5. Sequencing was performed with immunoSEQ multiplex PCR; in TCRdb, only in-frame clones are kept and a portion is missing. Seen here are over 150,000 clones, 65% to 85% observed once, and the top ten hold approximately 19%. Remarks on this clone: The sample carries other DNA sequences with the same CDR3.

The source of this sequence is a woman aged 65 to 85 who had recovered from COVID-19. The V gene is TRBV5-1, the J gene TRBJ2-5; 10 bases align to TRBD1. Sequencing was done on a sample of peripheral blood. CDR3 coding DNA: TGCGCCAGCAGCCTTGGACAGGGGGGGGAGACCCAGTACTTC. This codes for CASSLGQGGETQYF.